A selection of T cell receptor beta chains follows, all from one sample in a study of read filtering for tumor transcriptome and immune sequencing. In TCRdb, the reads were re-called with MiXCR into one record per CDR3 protein. There are roughly 67,000 distinct CDR3 sequences in the sample; approximately 19% occur only once, and 11% lies in the top ten. The sequenced material came from a population of CD138-negative cells sorted from bone marrow. These receptors came from a donor at least 40 years old with multiple myeloma. CDR3s leave out the opening cysteine and the closing phenylalanine or tryptophan.

>TRBJ2-7|TRBV6-5
ASSRTSGSYEQY
>TRBJ2-3|TRBV20-1
SARAVQQSTDTQY
>TRBJ2-3|TRBV2
ASRYGGRTSTDTQY
>TRBJ1-1|TRBV29-1
SVAPGTFNTEAF
>TRBJ2-1|TRBV19
ASATSGGAFNEQF
>TRBJ2-1|TRBV11-2
ASSWGDRILGDEQF
>TRBJ2-4|TRBV5-1
ASSRDSGSKNIQY
>TRBJ1-1|TRBV7-3
ASSLTDFPEAF
>TRBJ2-2|TRBV5-1
ASSLATGANTGELF
>TRBJ2-7|TRBV18
ASSPPLGTGSSYEQY
>TRBJ1-1|TRBV29-1
SVVGDMNTEAF
>TRBJ2-5|TRBV29-1
SVVGTIQETQY